Listed here are 5 T cell receptor beta chains from one sample, sequenced in a study of shared clonotypes between healthy human individuals. Assay used: immunoSEQ multiplex PCR; TCRdb lists only in-frame clones, some missing. This repertoire shows about 490,000 clones, over 65% found once; its top ten account for about an eighth. Sequenced sample: PBMCs. The receptors were gathered from a woman between 40 and 50 years old in good health. Some clones in this sample may be carry-over from other donors' samples.

This clone was counted a single time. This sequence joins TRBV4-1 and TRBJ2-3, with TRBD2 identical over 13 bases. After removal of 4 bases from V and 2 bases from J, the junction contained 12 bases not matched to a gene. This CDR3 comprises 19 residues. Germline V gives CDR1 MGHRA, CDR2 YSYEKL. CDR3 DNA sequence: TGCGCCAGCAGCCCCACCCGACTAGCGGGAGGCCTATTCACAGATACGCAGTATTTT. It is translated as CASSPTRLAGGLFTDTQYF.

The chain joins TRBV15 to TRBJ2-3, with D uncertain. V was shortened by 2 bases and J by 4 bases, with 4 bases between the two germline ends. The CDR3 spans 12 residues. The germline CDR1 and CDR2 sequences are LNHNV and YYDKDF (reference sequence). The CDR3 protein is CATSRKPDTQYF. The CDR3 coding sequence is TGTGCCACCAGCAGAAAGCCAGATACGCAGTATTTT.

The CDR3 DNA reads as TGTGCCAGCAGCCCCCCCGGGACAGAATTTTCCGAGCAGTACTTC. This gives the protein CASSPPGTEFSEQYF. The chain links TRBV6-5 to TRBJ2-7; 7 bases agree with TRBD1. Germline V CDR1 and CDR2: MNHEY, SVGAGI. The CDR3 is made up of 15 amino acids. V dropped 6 bases and J dropped 6; count of bases not matched to a gene: 14.

V usage is TRBV5-8 and J usage is TRBJ2-7; D ambiguous. The germline V gene encodes CDR1 SGHTS and CDR2 YDEGEE. The CDR3 contains 13 residues. The V gene lost 0 bases and the J gene lost 3 bases, with 7 bases spanning the gap. The CDR3 DNA sequence: TGTGCCAGCAGCTTGGTTGCGAACTACGAGCAGTACTTC. It codes for CASSLVANYEQYF.

The CDR3 DNA follows: TGTGCCAGCAGTGAGTTCCGGAATGATGGCTACACCTTC. It specifies CASSEFRNDGYTF. The chain recombines TRBV2 with TRBJ1-2, with D unclear. The CDR3 spans 13 residues. Germline V gives CDR1 SNHLY, CDR2 FYNNEI. The V and J ends lost 3 bases and 6 bases respectively, with 11 bases between them. Combining the CDR3 with reference TRBV2 and TRBJ1-2 gives the whole variable domain EPEVTQTPSHQVTQMGQEVILRCVPISNHLYFYWYRQILGQKVEFLVSFYNNEISEKSEIFDDQFSVERPDGSNFTLKIRSTKLEDSAMYFCASSEFRNDGYTFGSGTRLTVV.